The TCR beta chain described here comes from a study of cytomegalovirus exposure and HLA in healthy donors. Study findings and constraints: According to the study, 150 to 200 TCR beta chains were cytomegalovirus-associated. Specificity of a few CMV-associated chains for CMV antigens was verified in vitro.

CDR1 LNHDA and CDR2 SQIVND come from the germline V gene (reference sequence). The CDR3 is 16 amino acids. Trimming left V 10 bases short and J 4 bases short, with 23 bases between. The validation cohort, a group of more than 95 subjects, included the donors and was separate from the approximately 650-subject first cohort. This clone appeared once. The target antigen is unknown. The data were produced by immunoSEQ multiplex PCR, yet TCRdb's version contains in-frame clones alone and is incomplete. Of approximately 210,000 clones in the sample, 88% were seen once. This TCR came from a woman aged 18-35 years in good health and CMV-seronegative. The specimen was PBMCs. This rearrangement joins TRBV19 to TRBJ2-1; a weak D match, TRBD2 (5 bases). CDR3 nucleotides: TGTGCCACCGTCCGGGAAGGAGCGGATTTATACAATGAGCAGTTCTTC. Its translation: CATVREGADLYNEQFF.